The 13 T cell receptor beta chains reported below all come from one sample, sequenced in a study of T cells in Graves' hyperthyroidism and ophthalmopathy (dated by TCRdb to the late 2010s). Libraries came from multiplex PCR. TCRdb records Illumina HiSeq 2000 as the sequencer. The TCR beta CDR3 regions were amplified from RNA transcripts. The first round of RT-PCR for the TCR CDR3 was performed with the HTBI primer set and the Qiagen OneStep RT-PCR kit. TCRdb reprocessing: public reads trimmed at Q25 with fastp, clones called with MiXCR, in-frame beta chains kept. For every CDR3 protein sequence, its rows merge into one entry that carries the most common genes and DNA. The sample table holds a few hundred thousand distinct CDR3 sequences, of which 13% to 15% were seen once. The biggest ten clones account for around 20% of the sample. The sequenced material came from blood. The receptors here all came from a woman younger than 45 with Graves' ophthalmopathy.

There are a few counts of this clonotype. The J gene is TRBJ1-2, the V gene TRBV12-3 or TRBV12-4, with 10 bases identical to TRBD1. The CDR3 loop spans 16 amino acids. Trimming cost V 2 bases and J 4 bases; bases outside gene matches: 7. The CDR3 is CASSLNRQGAAYGYTF. The CDR3 bases are TGTGCCAGCAGTTTAAACCGACAGGGGGCGGCCTATGGCTACACCTTC.

This clonotype appeared many times. The V call is TRBV11-2, the J call TRBJ2-7; 11 positions match TRBD2. Germline values: CDR1 SGHAT, CDR2 FQNNGV. The V segment lost 1 base and the J segment 5 bases; nucleotides outside the gene matches: 1. The CDR3 totals 14 residues. The CDR3 loop reads CASSLVLAGDEQYF. CDR3 bases: TGTGCCAGCAGCTTAGTACTAGCGGGGGACGAGCAGTACTTC.

This clonotype was counted at least ten times. J is TRBJ1-1 and V is TRBV28; no clear D gene. Germline loops: CDR1 MDHEN, CDR2 SYDVKM. The V end lost 4 bases, the J end lost 1 base, and 10 bases lay between the germline ends. The CDR3 extends over 14 amino acids. The CDR3 loop reads CASSYVVRNTEAFF. The CDR3 DNA reads TGTGCCAGCAGTTATGTAGTTCGGAACACTGAAGCTTTCTTT.

Many counts were recorded for this clonotype. This chain joins TRBV7-2 and TRBJ1-3; 9 bases align to TRBD1. The CDR3 contains 15 residues. The V gene's germline CDR1 is SGHTA and CDR2 FQGNSA. V lost 1 base to trimming and J lost 4 bases; unmatched junction nucleotides: 2. The CDR3 sequence: CASSLEGTGGNTIYF. In DNA, the CDR3 is TGTGCCAGCAGCTTAGAAGGGACAGGGGGAAACACCATATATTTT.

This clonotype was seen a handful of times. The J gene is TRBJ2-2, the V gene TRBV28; D gene ambiguous. Trimming stripped 5 bases from V and 0 bases from J, with 10 bases between. Germline V gene data show CDR1 as MDHEN and CDR2 as SYDVKM. This CDR3 contains 15 residues. DNA of the CDR3: TGTGCCAGCAGTCCCCCCCACGCGAACACCGGGGAGCTGTTTTTT. Residues: CASSPPHANTGELFF.

The sample holds a few counts of this clonotype. V is TRBV10-2 and J is TRBJ2-4, with TRBD2 matching over 9 bases. The CDR3 length is 16 residues. The germline CDR1 and CDR2 sequences are WSHSY and SAAADI. V lost 2 bases, J lost 0 bases, and 2 bases stayed unmatched. The CDR3 DNA reads TGCGCCAGCAGTGAGAGCGGGGGGTTAGCCAAAAACATTCAGTACTTC. Translating it yields CASSESGGLAKNIQYF.

This clonotype has a count of ten or more. The chain recombines TRBV3-1 with TRBJ1-1; D is perhaps TRBD1 (5 bases). With 2 bases removed from V and 6 bases from J, the gap between germline ends came to 13 bases. Germline V gene lookup returns CDR1 LGHDT and CDR2 YNNKEL (reference sequence). CDR3 length equals 14 residues. CDR3 DNA: TGTGCCAGCAGCCAACTAACCCGACAGCCTGAAGCTTTCTTT. This gives the protein CASSQLTRQPEAFF.

There are many counts of this clonotype. The chain links TRBV7-3 to TRBJ2-1, with D tentatively TRBD1 or TRBD2 (7 bases each). The CDR3 contains 17 residues. Trimming removed 2 bases at V and 7 bases at J, with 21 bases between. The germline V gene has CDR1 SGHTA and CDR2 FQGTGA. CDR3 amino acids: CASSLSPGGRGINEQFF. The CDR3 DNA reads TGTGCCAGCAGCTTATCGCCAGGGGGGCGGGGGATAAATGAGCAGTTCTTC.

This clonotype was detected only a few times. The chain combines TRBV2 with TRBJ1-2; the D gene is possibly TRBD1 (5 bases). Trimming removed 6 bases from V and 6 bases from J, with 11 bases in between. Germline loops: CDR1 SNHLY, CDR2 FYNNEI. The CDR3 extends over 12 amino acids. The CDR3 protein is CASRGTVDGYTF. CDR3 DNA sequence: TGTGCCAGCAGGGGGACTGTGGATGGCTACACCTTC.

This clonotype has ten or more counts. This rearrangement joins TRBV27 to TRBJ2-7; TRBD1 agrees at 7 bases. The CDR3 spans 14 residues. Germline loops: CDR1 MNHEY, CDR2 SMNVEV (reference sequence). V lost 6 bases, J lost 4 bases, and 9 bases stayed unmatched. CDR3 sequence (DNA): TGTGCCAGCAGCTTACAGGGGACGGGGTACGAGCAGTACTTC. This sequence encodes CASSLQGTGYEQYF.

This clonotype was found many times. The rearrangement joins TRBV18 to TRBJ1-2; D may be TRBD1 (5 bases). The V gene lost 1 base and the J gene lost 4 bases, with 16 bases spanning the gap. Germline assignment: CDR1 KGHSH and CDR2 LQKENI. This CDR3 has 16 residues. CDR3 protein: CASSPLTGPSGYGYTF. CDR3 DNA sequence: TGTGCCAGCTCACCACTTACAGGCCCTAGCGGCTATGGCTACACCTTC.

This clonotype was seen ten or more times. The rearrangement links TRBV5-1 to TRBJ2-5, with TRBD2 matching 10 bases. Trimming removed 0 bases from V and 1 base from J; junction bases left unmatched: 3. Germline CDR1 reads SGHRS; CDR2 reads YFSETQ. This CDR3 contains 16 residues. The CDR3 nucleotides read TGCGCCAGCAGCTTGGTTGCTAGCGGGGGCCAAGAGACCCAGTACTTC. Translation: CASSLVASGGQETQYF.

This clonotype was detected ten times or more. This sequence joins TRBV9 and TRBJ2-1; possibly TRBD2 for D (5 bases). CDR1 and CDR2 (germline): SGDLS, YYNGEE. The CDR3 is 16 amino acids. V lost 0 bases to trimming and J lost 7 bases, with 17 bases between them. This CDR3 reads CASSVEAAEGRNEQFF. The CDR3 bases are TGTGCCAGCAGCGTAGAAGCGGCTGAGGGTCGGAATGAGCAGTTCTTC. Looking up the rest from reference TRBV9 and TRBJ2-1 gives the full variable domain: DSGVTQTPKHLITATGQRVTLRCSPRSGDLSVYWYQQSLDQGLQFLIQYYNGEERAKGNILERFSAQQFPDLHSELNLSSLELGDSALYFCASSVEAAEGRNEQFFGPGTRLTVL.